This paragraph covers one TCR beta chain sequence. Its target is not known. This sample is part of a study of Ad26.COV2.S vaccination and SARS-CoV-2 variants. Study-level findings and limits: Vaccine and placebo groups showed comparable non-spike TCR breadth. Spike-specific CD8+ and CD4+ T cell responses reportedly showed substantial breadth after vaccination. Overall T cell responses may have been underestimated by the analyses of TCR breadth and depth.

Assay used: immunoSEQ multiplex PCR; TCRdb lists only in-frame clones, some missing. The table has about 94,000 clones, approximately 86% seen once. The CDR3 loop spans 14 amino acids. V lost 0 bases and J lost 1, with 8 bases in between. The germline gives CDR1 SGDLS, CDR2 YYNGEE. The chain uses TRBV9 and TRBJ2-7; perhaps TRBD2 as D (6 bases). The material sequenced was peripheral blood, taken after recovery from COVID-19. The sequence derives from a human donor who had recovered from COVID-19. The CDR3 coding sequence is TGTGCCAGCAGCGTAGGGGACTTATCCTACGAGCAGTACTTC. Its protein is CASSVGDLSYEQYF.